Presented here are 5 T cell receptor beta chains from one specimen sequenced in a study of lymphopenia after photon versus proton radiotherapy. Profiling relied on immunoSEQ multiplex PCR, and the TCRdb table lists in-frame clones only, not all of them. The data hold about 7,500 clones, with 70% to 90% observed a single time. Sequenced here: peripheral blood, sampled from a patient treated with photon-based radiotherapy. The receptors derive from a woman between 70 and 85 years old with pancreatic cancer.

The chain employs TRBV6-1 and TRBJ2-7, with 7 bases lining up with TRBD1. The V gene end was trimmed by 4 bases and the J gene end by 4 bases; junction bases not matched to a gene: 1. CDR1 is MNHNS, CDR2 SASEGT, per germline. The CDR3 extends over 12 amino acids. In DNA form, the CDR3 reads TGTGCCAGCAGTGGGGGACAGTACGAGCAGTACTTC. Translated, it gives CASSGGQYEQYF.

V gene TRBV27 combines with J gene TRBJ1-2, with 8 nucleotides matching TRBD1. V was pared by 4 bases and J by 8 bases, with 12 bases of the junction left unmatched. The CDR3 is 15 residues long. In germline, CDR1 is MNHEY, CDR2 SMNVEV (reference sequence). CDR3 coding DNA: TGTGCCAGCAGTTGGAGTCGAGGACAGGGCGGAGGCTACACCTTC. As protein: CASSWSRGQGGGYTF.

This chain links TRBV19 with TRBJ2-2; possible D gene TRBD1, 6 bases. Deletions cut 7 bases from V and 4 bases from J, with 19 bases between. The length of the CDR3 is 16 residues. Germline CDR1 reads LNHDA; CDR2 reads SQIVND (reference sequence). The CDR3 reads CASNPRQATRTGELFF. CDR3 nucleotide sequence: TGTGCCAGTAATCCTAGACAGGCCACCCGCACCGGGGAGCTGTTTTTT. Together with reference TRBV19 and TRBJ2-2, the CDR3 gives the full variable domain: DGGITQSPKYLFRKEGQNVTLSCEQNLNHDAMYWYRQDPGQGLRLIYYSQIVNDFQKGDIAEGYSVSREKKESFPLTVTSAQKNPTAFYLCASNPRQATRTGELFFGEGSRLTVL.

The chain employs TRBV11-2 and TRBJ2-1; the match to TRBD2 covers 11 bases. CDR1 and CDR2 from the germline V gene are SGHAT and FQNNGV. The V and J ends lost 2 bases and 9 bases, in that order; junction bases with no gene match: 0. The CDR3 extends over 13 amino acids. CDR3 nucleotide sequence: TGTGCCAGCAGCTTAACTAGCGGGGGTGAGCAGTTCTTC. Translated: CASSLTSGGEQFF.

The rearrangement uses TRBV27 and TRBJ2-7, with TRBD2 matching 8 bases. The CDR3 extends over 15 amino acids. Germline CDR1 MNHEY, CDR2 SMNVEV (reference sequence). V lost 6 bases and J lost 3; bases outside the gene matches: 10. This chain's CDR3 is CASRSGGTRNYEQYF. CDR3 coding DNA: TGTGCCAGCAGATCCGGGGGGACTAGGAACTACGAGCAGTACTTC.